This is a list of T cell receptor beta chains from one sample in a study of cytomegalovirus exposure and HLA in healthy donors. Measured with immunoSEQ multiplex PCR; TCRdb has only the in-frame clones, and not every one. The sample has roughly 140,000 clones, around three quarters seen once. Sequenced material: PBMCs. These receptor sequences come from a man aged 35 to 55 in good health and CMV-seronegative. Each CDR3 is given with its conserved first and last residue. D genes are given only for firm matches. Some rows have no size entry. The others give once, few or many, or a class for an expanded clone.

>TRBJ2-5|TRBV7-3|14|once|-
TGTGCCAGCAGCCCAGAGGGATACCAAGAGACCCAGTACTTC
CASSPEGYQETQYF
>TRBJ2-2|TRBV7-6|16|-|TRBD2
TGTGCCAGCAGCTTTAGCGGGGGCGGGGCCGACGGGGAGCTGTTTTTT
CASSFSGGGADGELFF
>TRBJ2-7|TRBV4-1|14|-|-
TGCGCCAGCAGCCTCCGGACAGAGTCCTACGAGCAGTACTTC
CASSLRTESYEQYF
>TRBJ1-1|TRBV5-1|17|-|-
TGCGCCAGCAGCTTGGCCCCATCCAAAGTGTCAGGCACTGAAGCTTTCTTT
CASSLAPSKVSGTEAFF
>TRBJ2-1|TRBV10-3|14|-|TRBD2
TGTGCCATCAGTGGCGGGAGCCGTCACAATGAGCAGTTCTTC
CAISGGSRHNEQFF
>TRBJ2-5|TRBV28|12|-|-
TGTGCCAGCAGCCCCGTGGCCCAGACCCAGTACTTC
CASSPVAQTQYF
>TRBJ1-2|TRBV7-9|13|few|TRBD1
TGTGCCAGCAGCCTCGGACAGGGGGGCGGCTACACCTTC
CASSLGQGGGYTF
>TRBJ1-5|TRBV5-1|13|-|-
TGCGCCAGCAGCCCCACAGGGAATCAGCCCCAGCATTTT
CASSPTGNQPQHF
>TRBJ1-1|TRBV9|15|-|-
TGTGCCAGCAGCGTAGGGGGACAAACGAACACTGAAGCTTTCTTT
CASSVGGQTNTEAFF
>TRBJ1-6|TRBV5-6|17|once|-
TGTGCCAGCAGCCCGTTCGACAGGCCAACCTATAATTCACCCCTCCACTTT
CASSPFDRPTYNSPLHF
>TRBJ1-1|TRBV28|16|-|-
TGTGCCAGCAGTGGAACAGGTTTACCGATGAACACTGAAGCTTTCTTT
CASSGTGLPMNTEAFF
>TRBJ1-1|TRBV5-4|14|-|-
TGTGCCAGCAGCTTGTATGCAGGGGCCACTGAAGCTTTCTTT
CASSLYAGATEAFF
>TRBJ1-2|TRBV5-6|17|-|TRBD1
TGTGCCAGCAGCTTGACCGGGACGGAGGGACAGGGGGTAGGCTACACCTTC
CASSLTGTEGQGVGYTF
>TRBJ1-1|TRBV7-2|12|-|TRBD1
TGTGCCAGCAGCTTAGTTAGGGGGCAAGCTTTCTTT
CASSLVRGQAFF
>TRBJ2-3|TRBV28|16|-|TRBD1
TGTGCCAGCAGTTCCCCGACAGGGGCGAGGACAGATACGCAGTATTTT
CASSSPTGARTDTQYF
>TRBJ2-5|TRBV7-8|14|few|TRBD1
TGTGCCAGCAGCTTAACAGGGGGCCCGACGACCCAGTACTTC
CASSLTGGPTTQYF
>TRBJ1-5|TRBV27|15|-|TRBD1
TGTGCCAGCAGGCCGACAGGGGTCGGCAATCAGCCCCAGCATTTT
CASRPTGVGNQPQHF
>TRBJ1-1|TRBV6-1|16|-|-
TGTGCCAGCAGTGAATTCTCACAGGGTCTGAACACTGAAGCTTTCTTT
CASSEFSQGLNTEAFF
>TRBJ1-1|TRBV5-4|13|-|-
TGTGCCAGCAGCTTGCCCCCAAACTTTGAAGCTTTCTTT
CASSLPPNFEAFF
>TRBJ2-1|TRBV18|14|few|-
TGTGCCAGCTCACGGTCTAGGTGGGACAATGAGCAGTTCTTC
CASSRSRWDNEQFF
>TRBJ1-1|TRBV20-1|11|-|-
TGCAGTGCCCGAGAGGACACTGAAGCTTTCTTT
CSAREDTEAFF
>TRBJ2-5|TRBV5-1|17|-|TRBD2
TGCGCCAGCAGCTTCCGACTAGCGGGGGGGCCGGGAGAGACCCAGTACTTC
CASSFRLAGGPGETQYF
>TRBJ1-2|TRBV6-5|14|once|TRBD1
TGTGCCAGCAGTACCGGGACAGGGGGCTCTGGCTACACCTTC
CASSTGTGGSGYTF
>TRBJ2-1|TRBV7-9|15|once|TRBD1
TGTGCCAGCAGCGAAACAGGGGGCTTCTTCTGTGAGCAGTTCTTC
CASSETGGFFCEQFF
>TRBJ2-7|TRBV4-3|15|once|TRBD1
TGCGCCAGCAGCCAGCAAACAGGGGCCCGTTACGAGCAGTACTTC
CASSQQTGARYEQYF